This T cell receptor (beta chain) was recorded in a study of blood T cells in healthy people across ages. Per germline, CDR1 SGHDT and CDR2 YYEEEE. The CDR3 contains 16 residues. V lost 3 bases and J lost 5, with 18 bases in between. Primed by a sample-barcoded 5' primer and a J-beta primer mix, a second PCR proceeded for roughly 7 to 11 cycles. MiXCR was run by TCRdb on the 5' RACE reads, yielding one entry per CDR3 protein. The sample contains 1.5 million or so distinct CDR3 sequences, approximately 42% of which appear only once. Sequencing was carried out using blood. The J gene is TRBJ2-1, the V gene TRBV5-6, with no clear D. The source is a young woman in good health. The CDR3 spells CASSSVWALHDNEQFF. CDR3 in DNA: TGTGCCAGCAGCTCGGTCTGGGCCCTGCACGACAATGAGCAGTTCTTC.